One and the same sample provided the 9 T cell receptor beta chains below, sequenced in a study of shared clonotypes between healthy human individuals. CD45RO-negative, CCR7-positively selected cells formed the naive CD8 fraction, excluding terminally differentiated effector memory CD45RA+ cells. Profiled with immunoSEQ multiplex PCR; TCRdb holds only in-frame clones, not every one. Among roughly 2.1 million clones, more than 85% were seen once, and the ten largest hold about 1.5%. Sequencing was performed on naive CD8+ T cells from PBMCs. The receptor set was obtained from a man younger than 35 in good health. Some clones in this sample may be carry-over from other donors' samples.

The chain combines TRBV25-1 with TRBJ1-1, with D hard to call. V shed 3 bases and J shed 9 bases, with 8 bases lying between them. The CDR3 consists of 11 residues. Germline V gives CDR1 MGHDK, CDR2 SYGVNS. The CDR3 DNA sequence: TGTGCCAGCAGTGACTGGGAAAAAGCTTTCTTT. This codes for CASSDWEKAFF.

About this clone itself: This CDR3 is also generated by other DNA sequences in the sample. The V gene is TRBV27, the J gene TRBJ2-7, with D perhaps matching TRBD2 (5 bases). CDR1 is MNHEY, CDR2 SMNVEV, per germline (reference sequence). Trimming took 3 bases from V and 3 from J, leaving 9 bases between them. The CDR3 spans 13 residues. This CDR3 is CASSFSSGYEQYF. The CDR3 nucleotides are TGTGCCAGCAGTTTTTCCAGCGGCTACGAGCAGTACTTC.

The chain couples TRBV4-3 to TRBJ1-3, with D uncertain. Germline CDR1 and CDR2: LGHNA and YSLEER. The germline V and J ends were trimmed by 4 bases and 0 bases, with 28 bases remaining between them. CDR3 length: 21 residues. DNA of the CDR3: TGCGCCAGCAGCCCCCGACTAGGCGGGCAGGCGACTAAAGGCTCTGGAAACACCATATATTTT. It codes for CASSPRLGGQATKGSGNTIYF.

The chain links TRBV30 to TRBJ1-2, with 8 bases aligning to TRBD1. The CDR3 loop spans 16 amino acids. From germline, CDR1 is GTSNPN and CDR2 SVGIG (reference sequence). Trimming at V came to 3 bases and at J to 6 bases, leaving 15 bases not matched to a gene. Here the CDR3 reads CAWSWGRAGGMNGYTF. The CDR3 nucleotides read TGTGCCTGGAGCTGGGGGAGAGCAGGGGGCATGAATGGCTACACCTTC.

CDR3 region: CASSAWGTSRPYEQYF. In DNA, the CDR3 is TGTGCCAGCAGCGCGTGGGGGACCTCAAGGCCCTACGAGCAGTACTTC. The J gene is TRBJ2-7, the V gene TRBV9; D may correspond to TRBD1 or TRBD2 (5 bases each). Germline V CDR1 and CDR2: SGDLS, YYNGEE. Trimming cost V 3 bases and J 2 bases, with 18 bases left between them. The CDR3 sequence is 16 residues long.

The genes are TRBV9 and TRBJ2-4; D perhaps matches TRBD2 (6 bases). The CDR3 is made up of 16 amino acids. CDR1 and CDR2 from the germline V gene are SGDLS and YYNGEE. Trimming removed 4 bases from V and 3 bases from J, with 17 bases in between. CDR3 amino acids: CASSPPTGGNKNIQYF. The CDR3, as DNA: TGTGCCAGCAGCCCCCCGACTGGGGGGAACAAAAACATTCAGTACTTC.

V gene TRBV28 combines with J gene TRBJ1-1; D is undetermined. V lost 7 bases to trimming and J lost 6 bases, with 15 bases between them. Germline CDR1 is MDHEN and CDR2 is SYDVKM. The CDR3 is made up of 13 amino acids. This chain's CDR3 is CASTPTPGSEAFF. In DNA form, the CDR3 reads TGTGCCAGCACCCCGACTCCGGGGTCTGAAGCTTTCTTT.

This chain connects TRBV28 to TRBJ2-3, with TRBD1 matching over 7 bases. CDR3 length: 15 residues. V lost 4 bases, J lost 3 bases, and 7 bases stayed unmatched. Germline V CDR1 and CDR2: MDHEN, SYDVKM. The CDR3 DNA follows: TGTGCCAGCAGTTCCGGACAGGCCAGGACAGATACGCAGTATTTT. Translating it yields CASSSGQARTDTQYF.

This clone was seen a single time. J is TRBJ2-7 and V is TRBV28, with 16 bases lining up with TRBD2. With V trimmed by 2 bases and J by 2 bases, 3 bases remained unmatched. The CDR3 runs 17 residues. Germline CDR1 is MDHEN and CDR2 is SYDVKM. The CDR3 DNA reads as TGTGCCAGCAGTTTAAGGGGGACTAGCGGGAGGGCCTACGAGCAGTACTTC. It is translated as CASSLRGTSGRAYEQYF.